Only one count was recorded for the clone carrying this TCR beta chain. Its matching antigen is unknown. TCRdb itself ran the reads through MiXCR, one entry per CDR3 protein. The data show approximately 110,000 distinct CDR3 sequences, about 33% seen once. This entry belongs to a study of T cell repertoires in cytomegalovirus infection. Overall study context: In the study, CMV epitopes included recently identified HLA-C-restricted and well-studied HLA-B-restricted ones. Matching HLA type, along with CMV infection, was indicated by public TCR beta signatures.

Study-level results: HLA-C-restricted, CMV-specific TCR beta clonotypes were dominant ex vivo. Totalled public TCR beta family frequency picked out people who carried CMV plus the relevant HLA.

From germline, CDR1 is LNHDA and CDR2 SQIVND (reference sequence). This CDR3 spans 18 amino acids. With 6 bases removed from V and 0 bases from J, the gap between germline ends came to 18 bases. The chain recombines TRBV19 with TRBJ2-6, with D perhaps TRBD1 (6 bases). Material: CD8+ T cells from cultured PBMCs, obtained from culture after CMV antigen stimulation. This TCR came from a human donor in good health (CMV status not recorded). Some clones in this sample may be carry-over from other donors' samples. For the CDR3, the DNA is TGTGCCAGTAGCGGAAATAGGGGGATCTACTCTGGGGCCAACGTCCTGACTTTC. It yields the protein CASSGNRGIYSGANVLTF. The full variable domain, with the rest looked up from reference TRBV19 and TRBJ2-6, is DGGITQSPKYLFRKEGQNVTLSCEQNLNHDAMYWYRQDPGQGLRLIYYSQIVNDFQKGDIAEGYSVSREKKESFPLTVTSAQKNPTAFYLCASSGNRGIYSGANVLTFGAGSRLTVL.